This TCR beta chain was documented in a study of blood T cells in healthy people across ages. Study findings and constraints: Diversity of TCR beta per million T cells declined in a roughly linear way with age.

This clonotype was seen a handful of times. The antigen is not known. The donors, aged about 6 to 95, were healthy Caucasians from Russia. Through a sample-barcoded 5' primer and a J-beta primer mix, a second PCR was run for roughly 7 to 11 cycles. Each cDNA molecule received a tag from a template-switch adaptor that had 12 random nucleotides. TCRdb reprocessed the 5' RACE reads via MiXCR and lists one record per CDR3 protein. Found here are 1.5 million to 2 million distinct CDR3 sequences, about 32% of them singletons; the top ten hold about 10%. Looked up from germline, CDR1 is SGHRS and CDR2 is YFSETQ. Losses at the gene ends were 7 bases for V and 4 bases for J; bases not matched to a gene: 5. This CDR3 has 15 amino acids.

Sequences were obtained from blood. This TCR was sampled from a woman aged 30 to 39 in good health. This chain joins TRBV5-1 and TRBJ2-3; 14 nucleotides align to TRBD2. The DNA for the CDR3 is TGCGCCAGCGGGAAGGGACTAGCGGGGGCAGATACGCAGTATTTT. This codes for CASGKGLAGADTQYF.